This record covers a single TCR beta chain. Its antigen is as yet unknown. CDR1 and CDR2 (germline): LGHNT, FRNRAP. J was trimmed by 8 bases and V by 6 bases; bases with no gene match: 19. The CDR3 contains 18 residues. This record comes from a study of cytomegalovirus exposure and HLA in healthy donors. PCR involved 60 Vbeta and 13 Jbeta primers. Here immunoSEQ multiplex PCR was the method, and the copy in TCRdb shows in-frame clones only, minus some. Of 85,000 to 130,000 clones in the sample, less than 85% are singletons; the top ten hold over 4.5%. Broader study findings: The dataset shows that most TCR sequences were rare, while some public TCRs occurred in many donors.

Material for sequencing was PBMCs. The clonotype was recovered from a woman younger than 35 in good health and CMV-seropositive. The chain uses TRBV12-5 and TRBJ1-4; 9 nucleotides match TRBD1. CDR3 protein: CASGRGIAGTGSNEKLFF. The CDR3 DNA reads TGTGCTAGTGGACGAGGTATTGCCGGGACAGGGTCAAACGAAAAACTGTTTTTT.